Listed below are T cell receptor beta chains from one sample, sequenced in a study of PD-1 blockade in classical Hodgkin lymphoma. TCRdb's copy holds only in-frame clones and misses some; the assay was immunoSEQ multiplex PCR. Of 10,000 to 15,000 clones in the sample, 90% were seen once. The starting material was CD4+ T cells from blood, obtained at baseline. The source of these receptors is a human donor with classical Hodgkin lymphoma. Both conserved end residues are part of each CDR3. Each record gives: J gene, V gene, CDR3 protein.

J gene: TRBJ1-2
V gene: TRBV6-1
CDR3 protein: CASSEALVYGYTF

J gene: TRBJ1-1
V gene: TRBV14
CDR3 protein: CASRSLGTEAFF

J gene: TRBJ1-2
V gene: TRBV7-2
CDR3 protein: CASSLAAGVYGYTF

J gene: TRBJ2-7
V gene: TRBV15
CDR3 protein: CATSTGLAGYEQYF

J gene: TRBJ2-1
V gene: TRBV28
CDR3 protein: CASGPRLGYEQFF

J gene: TRBJ1-2
V gene: TRBV29-1
CDR3 protein: CSVEGTGHGYTF

J gene: TRBJ2-3
V gene: TRBV11-3
CDR3 protein: CASSLGGPGSRGDTQYF

J gene: TRBJ1-2
V gene: TRBV5-1
CDR3 protein: CASSLERTGSGYTF

J gene: TRBJ2-7
V gene: TRBV2
CDR3 protein: CASCWSGLYEQYF

J gene: TRBJ1-3
V gene: TRBV19
CDR3 protein: CGSIGRHLLGNTIYF

J gene: TRBJ2-1
V gene: TRBV11-2
CDR3 protein: CASSFTGGFGNEQFF

J gene: TRBJ2-7
V gene: TRBV28
CDR3 protein: CASSLNRVAYF

J gene: TRBJ1-1
V gene: TRBV2
CDR3 protein: CASSDEVYTEAFF

J gene: TRBJ1-4
V gene: TRBV5-1
CDR3 protein: CASSFLGATTNEKLFF

J gene: TRBJ1-6
V gene: TRBV18
CDR3 protein: CASSIDRGGSPLHF

J gene: TRBJ1-1
V gene: TRBV19
CDR3 protein: CASTLRDGTEAFF

J gene: TRBJ1-4
V gene: TRBV13
CDR3 protein: CASSARPSVGEKLFF

J gene: TRBJ2-3
V gene: TRBV28
CDR3 protein: CASSSPYRVLGTGTQYF

J gene: TRBJ2-7
V gene: TRBV7-9
CDR3 protein: CASSSWQGTPSYEQYF

J gene: TRBJ1-5
V gene: TRBV7-2
CDR3 protein: CASSLSRDPGNQPQHF

J gene: TRBJ2-1
V gene: TRBV2
CDR3 protein: CASSRLDEQFF

J gene: TRBJ2-3
V gene: TRBV5-4
CDR3 protein: CASSSGLAGPTDTQYF

J gene: TRBJ2-5
V gene: TRBV7-9
CDR3 protein: CASRRGLRGPQGETQYF

J gene: TRBJ2-7
V gene: TRBV7-8
CDR3 protein: CASSYGTGVYEQYF

J gene: TRBJ1-1
V gene: TRBV25-1
CDR3 protein: CASSEFGGRGTEAFF

J gene: TRBJ1-5
V gene: TRBV6-1
CDR3 protein: CASSRTEYSNQPQHF

J gene: TRBJ1-2
V gene: TRBV2
CDR3 protein: CASSRVDYGYTF

J gene: TRBJ2-7
V gene: TRBV7-2
CDR3 protein: CASSLAGPSYEQYF

J gene: TRBJ1-2
V gene: TRBV7-9
CDR3 protein: CASSLSRSTVYGYTF

J gene: TRBJ2-7
V gene: TRBV5-4
CDR3 protein: CASSSRDTYEQYF

J gene: TRBJ2-1
V gene: TRBV14
CDR3 protein: CASSQGGTVYNEQFF

J gene: TRBJ2-7
V gene: TRBV5-1
CDR3 protein: CASSLWGSGSSYEQYF

J gene: TRBJ1-3
V gene: TRBV5-4
CDR3 protein: CASSVGGVGNTIYF